The clone carrying this T cell receptor beta chain appeared many times. Its cognate antigen is unknown. This sample stems from a study of T-cell memory formation after mild COVID-19. Study outcomes and limitations: The study found balanced CD4/CD8 in clones contracting day 15 to 85 and a CD4+ lean in later expanders.

The ends were cut back, 7 bases at V and 1 base at J, with 23 bases in the middle. The CDR3 consists of 17 residues. The germline V gene encodes CDR1 MDHEN and CDR2 SYDVKM. MiXCR, run by TCRdb on the 5' RACE reads, gives a single entry per CDR3 protein. In the table there are roughly 340,000 distinct CDR3 sequences, approximately 15% of which are singletons. The chain carries TRBV28 and TRBJ2-7, with D perhaps TRBD1 (6 bases). The sample taken for sequencing was PBMCs or a T cell subset sorted from them (not recorded which). The TCR comes from a man between 18 and 35 years old who had mild COVID-19 (a few samples of this study predate the infection). Cell type and time point are not known. This CDR3 is CASTPLRVGGESYEQYF. DNA of the CDR3: TGTGCCAGCACACCACTCCGGGTTGGGGGCGAATCCTACGAGCAGTACTTC.